The clone carrying this TCR beta chain was seen once. Its specificity is not known. 13 Jbeta primers and 60 Vbeta primers were used for the PCR. The method was immunoSEQ multiplex PCR; TCRdb's version includes in-frame clones alone and lacks a portion of them. The sample contains 50,000 to 70,000 clones, approximately 80% of which appear only once. Germline CDR1 reads MGHDK; CDR2 reads SYGVNS. The length of the CDR3 is 14 residues. The V segment lost 4 bases and the J segment 6 bases; nucleotides outside the gene matches: 7. The data derive from a study of cytomegalovirus exposure and HLA in healthy donors. Study in general: An early data release held 79 million or so unique TCRs from HLA-typed donors. Overall study findings and caveats: The authors excluded some V segments, including TRBV6-2 and TRBV6-3, as indistinguishable. The listing of 150 to 200 TCR beta chains classed them as cytomegalovirus-associated. It was reported that TCR beta sequences correctly inferred the HLA-A and HLA-B alleles for most subjects.

The sequence derives from a male donor in good health and CMV-seronegative. Sequenced material: PBMCs. J is TRBJ2-3 and V is TRBV25-1; the match to TRBD1 covers 7 bases. The CDR3 loop is CASSGDRILDTQYF. The CDR3 DNA follows: TGTGCCAGCAGTGGGGACAGAATATTGGATACGCAGTATTTT.